The 25 T cell receptor beta chains below come from one sample, sequenced in a study of siplizumab effects on memory and regulatory T cells. Generated by immunoSEQ multiplex PCR, the TCRdb table keeps only in-frame clones and is missing some. Of about 110,000 clones in the sample, approximately 92% were seen once. Sequencing was carried out using CD4+ T cells sorted from blood. The receptors originated from a human donor in good health.

The chain recombines TRBV6-5 with TRBJ1-6; D uncertain. V shed 1 base and J shed 5 bases, with 3 bases lying between them. The CDR3 consists of 13 residues. Germline CDR1 is MNHEY and CDR2 is SVGAGI. The CDR3 DNA reads TGTGCCAGCAGTTACTTTAATAATTCACCCCTCCACTTT. It codes for CASSYFNNSPLHF.

This chain uses TRBV11-3 with TRBJ1-4, with D unclear. From germline, CDR1 is SGHNT and CDR2 YENEEA. Trimming took 1 base from V and 7 from J, leaving 7 bases between them. The CDR3 has 13 residues. CDR3 amino acids: CASSLVRFEKLFF. CDR3 nucleotide sequence: TGTGCCAGCAGCTTAGTTCGGTTTGAAAAACTGTTTTTT.

This clone has only a few counts. The chain is built from TRBV9 and TRBJ1-1; D is unclear. V lost 4 bases and J lost 1, with 8 bases in between. In germline, CDR1 is SGDLS, CDR2 YYNGEE. The CDR3 runs to 13 residues. The CDR3 is CASSPGRNTEAFF. CDR3 sequence (DNA): TGTGCCAGCAGCCCCGGTAGGAACACTGAAGCTTTCTTT.

The chain employs TRBV5-1 and TRBJ2-5; D is perhaps TRBD1 (6 bases). Germline V gene sequence: CDR1 SGHRS, CDR2 YFSETQ. CDR3 length: 15 amino acids. The V gene lost 4 bases and the J gene lost 2 bases, with 15 bases spanning the gap. The CDR3 nucleotides read TGCGCCAGCAGCCCGCGCCAGGGGATACAAGAGACCCAGTACTTC. Its translation is CASSPRQGIQETQYF.

V and J are TRBV29-1 and TRBJ1-1; D may be TRBD1 (6 bases). Germline CDR1 reads SQVTM; CDR2 reads ANQGSEA. The CDR3 extends over 12 amino acids. Trimming removed 6 bases from V and 1 base from J, with 9 bases in between. CDR3 in amino acids: CSVIQGNTEAFF. Here the CDR3 DNA reads TGCAGCGTCATACAGGGGAACACTGAAGCTTTCTTT. Based on the CDR3 plus reference TRBV29-1 and TRBJ1-1, the full variable domain is SAVISQKPSRDICQRGTSLTIQCQVDSQVTMMFWYRQQPGQSLTLIATANQGSEATYESGFVIDKFPISRPNLTFSTLTVSNMSPEDSSIYLCSVIQGNTEAFFGQGTRLTVV.

The chain couples TRBV5-4 to TRBJ2-1; D possibly corresponds to TRBD2 (6 bases). This CDR3 is 15 amino acids long. CDR1 is SGHNT and CDR2 is YYREEE in the germline V gene (reference sequence). The ends were cut back, 0 bases at V and 11 bases at J, with 18 bases in the middle. CDR3 coding DNA: TGTGCCAGCAGCTTGGGGGCGGGACCCTTGGTACAGCAGTTCTTC. Its protein product is CASSLGAGPLVQQFF.

The V and J genes are TRBV7-2 and TRBJ2-1; perhaps TRBD1 as D (6 bases). The CDR3 contains 12 residues. V lost 4 bases and J lost 14, with 15 bases in between. The germline gives CDR1 SGHTA, CDR2 FQGNSA. CDR3 sequence reads: CASSSYGRGEFF. The CDR3 nucleotides read TGTGCCAGCAGCTCCTACGGCAGGGGCGAGTTCTTC.

The CDR3 DNA is TGCGCCAGCAGCCCAACTTCCACAGGGTGGACTGAAGCTTTCTTT. Protein sequence: CASSPTSTGWTEAFF. This sequence joins TRBV5-1 and TRBJ1-1, with D perhaps TRBD1 (6 bases). Germline CDR1 and CDR2: SGHRS and YFSETQ. V gave up 4 bases and J gave up 5 bases, with 18 bases separating them. The CDR3 loop spans 15 amino acids.

The V gene is TRBV18, the J gene TRBJ2-7, with D tentatively TRBD1 (7 bases). V lost 2 bases and J 3 bases, leaving 14 bases between the germline ends. In germline, CDR1 is KGHSH, CDR2 LQKENI. CDR3 length: 15 residues. For the CDR3, the DNA is TGTGCCAGCTCACCAGGAGGGGGCCAGTTCTACGAGCAGTACTTC. Amino acids: CASSPGGGQFYEQYF.

This chain links TRBV2 with TRBJ1-1, with 7 bases that match TRBD1. The J segment lost 2 bases and the V segment lost 5 bases, leaving 8 bases of the junction unmatched. Germline V gene data show CDR1 as SNHLY and CDR2 as FYNNEI. The CDR3 length is 15 residues. In nucleotides, the CDR3 is TGTGCCAGCAGTTTTTCAGGGGGGCTAAACACTGAAGCTTTCTTT. This sequence encodes CASSFSGGLNTEAFF.

This sequence joins TRBV4-2 and TRBJ2-7, with D maybe TRBD1 (5 bases). V lost 4 bases to trimming and J lost 3 bases, with 10 bases between them. Germline V CDR1 and CDR2: LGHNA, YNFKEQ. This CDR3 has 13 residues. The CDR3 nucleotides read TGTGCCAGCAGCCGAGGACAAGACTACGAGCAGTACTTC. It codes for CASSRGQDYEQYF.

The chain links TRBV4-1 to TRBJ2-1, with 7 bases matching TRBD2. Germline CDR1 is MGHRA and CDR2 is YSYEKL. J lost 5 bases, V lost 1 base, and 5 bases had no gene match. This CDR3 comprises 15 residues. For the CDR3, the DNA is TGCGCCAGCAGCCAAGGTCAGCGGGGCAACAATGAGCAGTTCTTC. This gives the protein CASSQGQRGNNEQFF.

This rearrangement joins TRBV7-2 to TRBJ2-7, with D perhaps matching TRBD1 (7 bases). This CDR3 contains 14 residues. Trimming took 1 base from V and 5 from J, leaving 12 bases between them. Germline CDR1 SGHTA, CDR2 FQGNSA. CDR3 bases: TGTGCCAGCAGCTTAGGGCAGGGGGGCCACGAGCAGTACTTC. Encoded protein: CASSLGQGGHEQYF.

The chain couples TRBV5-5 to TRBJ1-2, with 10 bases that match TRBD1. Germline V gives CDR1 SGHKS, CDR2 YYEKEE (reference sequence). V trimming: 4 bases; J trimming: 12 bases; junction bases outside the gene matches: 12. This CDR3 comprises 14 residues. In DNA, the CDR3 is TGTGCCAGCAGCACAGACAGGGGGCTCGGGTCAGACACCTTC. This translates into CASSTDRGLGSDTF.

The genes are TRBV15 and TRBJ1-1; possibly TRBD1 for D (6 bases). Germline CDR1 and CDR2: LNHNV and YYDKDF (reference sequence). The CDR3 extends over 17 amino acids. Between the trimmed V and J ends, which lost 0 bases and 10 bases, there was a span of 24 bases. CDR3 sequence: CATSRDLPGAHSGSAFF. The CDR3 DNA is TGTGCCACCAGCAGAGATCTACCAGGGGCCCACTCGGGTTCAGCTTTCTTT.

V is TRBV7-9 and J is TRBJ1-1, with no clear D. Germline V gene lookup returns CDR1 SEHNR and CDR2 FQNEAQ (reference sequence). The CDR3 is 16 amino acids. With 3 bases removed from V and 4 bases from J, the gap between germline ends came to 18 bases. The chain's CDR3 is CASSLMVGLGITEAFF. CDR3 nucleotide sequence: TGTGCCAGCAGCTTGATGGTTGGGTTGGGGATCACTGAAGCTTTCTTT.

V gene TRBV5-5 combines with J gene TRBJ2-1, with 10 nucleotides matching TRBD2. Germline V CDR1 and CDR2: SGHKS, YYEKEE (reference sequence). Germline trimming cut 4 bases from V and 6 bases from J; bases unmatched to any gene: 7. The CDR3 runs 15 residues. CDR3 residues: CASSEWTSGTNEQFF. As DNA, the CDR3 is TGTGCCAGCAGCGAATGGACTAGCGGTACCAATGAGCAGTTCTTC.

This sequence joins TRBV25-1 and TRBJ2-3; no clear D gene. This CDR3 contains 16 residues. V lost 2 bases and J lost 1, with 13 bases in between. CDR1 MGHDK and CDR2 SYGVNS come from the germline V gene. CDR3 sequence (DNA): TGTGCCAGCAGTGAACTCGCCTACGCAGGCACAGATACGCAGTATTTT. The encoded protein is CASSELAYAGTDTQYF. Supplemented by reference TRBV25-1 and TRBJ2-3, the full variable domain reads EADIYQTPRYLVIGTGKKITLECSQTMGHDKMYWYQQDPGMELHLIHYSYGVNSTEKGDLSSESTVSRIRTEHFPLTLESARPSHTSQYLCASSELAYAGTDTQYFGPGTRLTVL.

This sequence joins TRBV27 and TRBJ1-4; D may be TRBD1 (6 bases). The CDR3 is 14 amino acids. Germline-derived CDR1 and CDR2 are MNHEY and SMNVEV (reference sequence). Trimming stripped 8 bases from V and 7 bases from J, with 17 bases between. The CDR3 DNA is TGTGCCAGCCGAAGGGCAGGGGCCGGTGAAAAACTGTTTTTT. It is translated as CASRRAGAGEKLFF. Complete variable domain (other parts from reference TRBV27 and TRBJ1-4): EAQVTQNPRYLITVTGKKLTVTCSQNMNHEYMSWYRQDPGLGLRQIYYSMNVEVTDKGDVPEGYKVSRKEKRNFPLILESPSPNQTSLYFCASRRAGAGEKLFFGSGTQLSVL.

The chain joins TRBV5-8 to TRBJ2-7, with 9 positions matching TRBD2. The length of the CDR3 is 14 residues. V lost 5 bases to trimming and J lost 6 bases; unmatched junction nucleotides: 9. The germline V gene has CDR1 SGHTS and CDR2 YDEGEE. CDR3 residues: CASRRREGLSEQYF. As DNA, the CDR3 is TGTGCCAGCAGGAGGCGGGAGGGCCTAAGCGAGCAGTACTTC.

V and J are TRBV6-5 and TRBJ1-2; 8 bases are shared with TRBD1. V trimming: 0 bases; J trimming: 4 bases; junction bases outside the gene matches: 4. The CDR3 is made up of 15 amino acids. The germline gives CDR1 MNHEY, CDR2 SVGAGI. CDR3 residues: CASSYSLGTGYGYTF. DNA of the CDR3: TGTGCCAGCAGTTACTCGTTGGGGACAGGCTATGGCTACACCTTC.

The gene calls are TRBV15 and TRBJ2-3, with 7 bases identical to TRBD1. The V and J ends lost 0 bases and 4 bases, in that order; junction bases with no gene match: 4. There are 15 residues in the CDR3. Germline CDR1 reads LNHNV; CDR2 reads YYDKDF (reference sequence). CDR3 sequence: CATSREAQGADTQYF. In nucleotides, the CDR3 is TGTGCCACCAGCAGAGAGGCGCAGGGGGCAGATACGCAGTATTTT.

V gene TRBV7-9 combines with J gene TRBJ2-5; 11 bases fit TRBD2. The CDR3 runs to 14 residues. Germline loops: CDR1 SEHNR, CDR2 FQNEAQ (reference sequence). Unmatched junction bases numbered 1, after V lost 3 bases and J lost 4 bases. The CDR3 nucleotides read TGTGCCAGCAGCTTTGGACTAGCGGGAGAGACCCAGTACTTC. Residues: CASSFGLAGETQYF.

The J gene is TRBJ2-5, the V gene TRBV18, with 7 nucleotides matching TRBD2. Germline loops: CDR1 KGHSH, CDR2 LQKENI. V gave up 3 bases and J gave up 10 bases; unmatched junction bases: 14. The CDR3 covers 15 residues. CDR3 sequence reads: CASSPAPGGLGSQYF. In DNA form, the CDR3 reads TGTGCCAGCTCACCGGCGCCGGGAGGCCTAGGGAGCCAGTACTTC.

The V call is TRBV2, the J call TRBJ2-3; TRBD1 matches at 9 bases. This CDR3 contains 15 residues. Germline-derived CDR1 and CDR2 are SNHLY and FYNNEI. V trimming: 4 bases; J trimming: 4 bases; junction bases outside the gene matches: 6. Here the CDR3 DNA reads TGTGCCAGCAGTGGGGGGACAGGGAGGGCAGATACGCAGTATTTT. Its translation is CASSGGTGRADTQYF. Variable domain in full (rest from reference TRBV2 and TRBJ2-3): EPEVTQTPSHQVTQMGQEVILRCVPISNHLYFYWYRQILGQKVEFLVSFYNNEISEKSEIFDDQFSVERPDGSNFTLKIRSTKLEDSAMYFCASSGGTGRADTQYFGPGTRLTVL.